This TCR beta chain was identified in a study of spatial heterogeneity in lung cancer (dated by TCRdb to the late 2010s). About the full investigation: Beta-chain transcripts were consistently detected in greater numbers than alpha-chain transcripts, which likely reflected higher beta-chain transcript abundance. In the raw uncorrected reads, each unique combination of TCR and UMI appeared on average more than ten times. In non-small cell lung cancer, the study quantitatively compared TCR alpha and beta repertoires across several tumor regions, matched nontumor lung, and blood. The study linked features of the TCR repertoire to counts of nonsynonymous mutations, which were determined by whole-exome sequencing of tumor tissue. Both alpha and beta chains were TCR-sequenced in 220 or so tumor regions, approximately 64 matched nontumor lung samples and around 54 PBMC samples obtained at surgery.

The label giving this sample's time point can be read as: sample taken at primary tumor resection. Without any cell sorting, TCR sequencing was performed on whole RNA extracted either from tumor and nontumor lung tissue or from cryopreserved PBMC samples. Samples were obtained from about 75 patients with early-stage, untreated non-small cell lung cancer from the lung TRACERx cohort. Only patients with enough RNA available from two or more tumor regions were chosen for TCR sequencing. The receptor library was made with 5' RACE. TCRdb shows the sequencer as NextSeq 500. The TCR library protocol attached a unique molecular identifier to each TCR cDNA molecule to allow correction of PCR and sequencing errors. Regarding the original processing steps: TCR identification, UMI-based error correction and CDR3 extraction were performed with Decombinator tools. TCRs above a frequency of 2 per 1,000, corresponding to the top 1% of the tumor frequency distribution, were defined as expanded. Renyi diversity was calculated using the R vegan package after each repertoire was subsampled 100 times to 5,000 TCRs. CDR3 similarity networks were constructed using string-kernel similarity of amino acid triplets, with links drawn between CDR3s whose pairwise similarity was above 0.82. In-frame beta chains were kept once TCRdb had trimmed the public reads at Q25 with fastp and called clones with MiXCR. Rows with one shared CDR3 protein collapse into an entry with the most common genes and DNA. Here the V and J calls rest on TCRdb's processing, not on the authors' analysis. In this sample the table shows 20,000 to 25,000 distinct CDR3 sequences, 4% to 5% of which occur a single time. In total, the top ten clones hold 6.5% to 9% of the sample.

The germline V gene (reference sequence) gives CDR1 as DFQATT and CDR2 as SNEGSKA. Including the terminal cysteine and phenylalanine, the CDR3 comprises 18 residues. The retained sequence is limited to the CDR3, 54 bases, with the frame set at the first base. V loses 4 bases at its end and J loses 1 base; junction bases beyond the gene matches: 10. This clonotype was seen many times. Which antigen it targets is not known. No much larger clone is present one base from it, and per-base qualities are unavailable. The investigation overall reported the following: Ubiquitous expanded tumor TCRs were found in blood more often at tumor resection than at routine follow-up. Confirming at a functional level the hypothesis that regional TCRs recognize regional mutations was considered to require additional single-cell paired TCR alpha and beta sequencing.

The sample was PBMCs, taken at surgery. The chain employs TRBV20-1 and TRBJ2-3; TRBD2 fits 14 bases in the junction. This TCR was sampled from a male donor with early-stage non-small cell lung cancer. The base sequence is TGCAGTGCTAAAGAGGGACTAGCGGGAGCGTTTGGCACAGATACGCAGTATTTT. This codes for CSAKEGLAGAFGTDTQYF.